This T cell receptor beta chain emerged from a study of Ad26.COV2.S vaccination and SARS-CoV-2 variants. At the level of the study: The study gave Ad26.COV2.S intramuscularly, once or twice 56 days apart. Study-level findings and limits: Compared with placebo recipients, vaccine recipients had higher spike-specific TCR breadth.

As regards this clone: Its antigen is as yet unknown.

The protocol was immunoSEQ multiplex PCR, while the TCRdb copy is restricted to in-frame clones and leaves out a portion. The sample includes 300,000 to 500,000 clones, more than 85% of them seen just once. Noted treatment: roughly 19 received Ad26.COV2.S at low or high dose, single or two shots; several received placebo; per-sample allocation not given. Each sample was drawn 63 days after the first injection (of vaccine or placebo). Vaccination employed an Ad26 vector expressing the Wuhan-strain SARS-CoV-2 spike. Germline V lookup: CDR1 ENHRY, CDR2 SYGVKD. This CDR3 is built from 13 residues. The germline V and J ends were trimmed by 8 bases and 4 bases, with 12 bases remaining between them.

This clonotype originated in a person between 18 and 65 years old who received the Ad26.COV2.S COVID-19 vaccine or a placebo. This sample comprised peripheral blood, obtained in a trial of Ad26.COV2.S vaccine versus placebo. The V call is TRBV10-3, the J call TRBJ1-5; no firm D call. The CDR3: CAISHGTNQPQHF. CDR3 coding DNA: TGTGCCATCTCCCACGGAACAAATCAGCCCCAGCATTTT.